This TCR beta chain was recorded in a study of T cells in localized non-small cell lung cancer. CDR3 length: 15 residues. V shed 4 bases, J shed 5 bases, and the junction held 10 bases outside the gene matches. CDR1 and CDR2 from the germline V gene are SGHRS and YFSETQ. As concerns this clone: The antigen remains undetermined.

Study results and caveats: Adjacent lung exhibited a median of around 60 among the 100 most abundant tumor clones.

Profiled with immunoSEQ multiplex PCR; TCRdb holds only in-frame clones, not every one. The table has approximately 4,000 clones, around 28% seen once; the top ten hold about 12%. Sequences were derived from lung tumor tissue, sampled before any cancer treatment. The sequence derives from a man between 40 and 70 years old with stage II lung adenocarcinoma. The rearrangement links TRBV5-1 to TRBJ1-1; 8 nucleotides agree with TRBD1. CDR3 region: CASSQDRARSTEAFF. The CDR3 DNA reads as TGCGCCAGCAGCCAGGACAGGGCGAGGTCTACTGAAGCTTTCTTT.